This T cell receptor beta chain came from a study of OX40 agonist ivuxolimab in advanced cancers. About the study: Patients took ivuxolimab, an agonistic anti-OX40 (CD134) antibody.

Some clones are missing from TCRdb's copy, which holds only in-frame ones; the method was immunoSEQ multiplex PCR. Found here are approximately 70,000 clones, around nine tenths of them singletons; the top ten hold 0.25% to 0.3%. This CDR3 spans 15 amino acids. V lost 4 bases and J lost 3, with 18 bases in between. Germline V lookup: CDR1 SQVTM, CDR2 ANQGSEA. The TCR was taken from an adult with an advanced solid tumor such as melanoma, head and neck, liver or kidney cancer. This chain uses TRBV29-1 with TRBJ1-2, with D perhaps matching TRBD1 (6 bases). Here the sequenced sample was CD4+ or CD8+ T cells sorted from blood, taken in a trial of the OX40 agonist ivuxolimab. This CDR3 is CSVGTDANIHYGYTF. In DNA form, the CDR3 reads TGCAGCGTTGGGACAGATGCTAATATCCACTATGGCTACACCTTC.